The rows below give T cell receptor beta chains drawn from one sample of a study of spatial heterogeneity in lung cancer. TCRdb re-derived calls from the 5' RACE reads in MiXCR, one entry per CDR3 protein. The data contain 20,000 to 25,000 distinct CDR3 sequences, about 7% of them singletons. The input for sequencing was PBMCs, taken at surgery. The receptor set was obtained from a male donor with early-stage non-small cell lung cancer. Each CDR3 is given with its conserved first and last residue. Fields, in order: clone size, V gene, D gene, J gene, CDR3 DNA, CDR3 protein. D genes are given only for firm matches. Clone sizes are given selectively: once, few, many, or a class where the clone is expanded.

few	TRBV20-1	-	TRBJ2-1	TGCAGTGCTAGACAGGACCAATACAATGAGCAGTTCTTC	CSARQDQYNEQFF
many	TRBV5-1	-	TRBJ1-1	TGCGCCAGCAGCTTATGGGGCGTGAACACTGAAGCTTTCTTT	CASSLWGVNTEAFF
many	TRBV19	-	TRBJ2-1	TGTGCCAGTAGTGTATCAGGCTCCTACAATGAGCAGTTCTTC	CASSVSGSYNEQFF
many	TRBV5-1	TRBD1	TRBJ2-3	TGCGCCAGCAGCTTTATGACAGGGAGCACAGATACGCAGTATTTT	CASSFMTGSTDTQYF
few	TRBV12-3/TRBV12-4	-	TRBJ2-7	TGTGCCAGCAGAGCTAGCATCATCTCCTACGAGCAGTACTTC	CASRASIISYEQYF
many	TRBV9	-	TRBJ1-1	TGTGCCAGCAGCCCTGGACAGTTGACGACTGAAGCTTTCTTT	CASSPGQLTTEAFF
few	TRBV3-1	TRBD1	TRBJ1-1	TGTGCCAGCAGCTTTCGGACAGGGCGGACTGAAGCTTTCTTT	CASSFRTGRTEAFF
-	TRBV20-1	TRBD1	TRBJ2-7	TGCAGTGCCGGGCCGGGACAGGGATCATACGAGCAGTACTTC	CSAGPGQGSYEQYF
many	TRBV4-1	-	TRBJ1-1	TGCGCCAGCTGCGAAAGCCTTAACACTGAAGCTTTCTTT	CASCESLNTEAFF
many	TRBV5-5	TRBD1	TRBJ2-2	TGTGCCAGCAACGCACAGGGGGTCACCGGGGAGCTGTTTTTT	CASNAQGVTGELFF
many	TRBV19	TRBD2	TRBJ2-2	TGTGCCAGTACTAGCGGGTTGAACACCGGGGAGCTGTTTTTT	CASTSGLNTGELFF
-	TRBV12-3/TRBV12-4	-	TRBJ1-5	TGTGCCAGCAGGCCTACAGGGTTTAGTCAGCCCCAGCATTTT	CASRPTGFSQPQHF